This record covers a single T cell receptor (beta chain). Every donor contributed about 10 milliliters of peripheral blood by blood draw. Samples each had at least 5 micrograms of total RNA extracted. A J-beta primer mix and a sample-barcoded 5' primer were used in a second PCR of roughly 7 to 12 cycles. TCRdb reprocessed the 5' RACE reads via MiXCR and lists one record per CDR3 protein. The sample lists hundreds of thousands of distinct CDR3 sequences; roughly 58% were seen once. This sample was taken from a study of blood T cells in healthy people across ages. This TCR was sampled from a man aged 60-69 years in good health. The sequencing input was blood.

CDR3 protein: CSARFRDNSPLHF. CDR3 DNA sequence: TGCAGTGCTAGGTTTAGGGATAATTCACCCCTCCACTTT. V and J are TRBV20-1 and TRBJ1-6; no definite D call. This CDR3 has 13 residues. V was shortened by 3 bases and J by 5 bases, with 8 bases between the two germline ends. Germline CDR1 DFQATT, CDR2 SNEGSKA (reference sequence).